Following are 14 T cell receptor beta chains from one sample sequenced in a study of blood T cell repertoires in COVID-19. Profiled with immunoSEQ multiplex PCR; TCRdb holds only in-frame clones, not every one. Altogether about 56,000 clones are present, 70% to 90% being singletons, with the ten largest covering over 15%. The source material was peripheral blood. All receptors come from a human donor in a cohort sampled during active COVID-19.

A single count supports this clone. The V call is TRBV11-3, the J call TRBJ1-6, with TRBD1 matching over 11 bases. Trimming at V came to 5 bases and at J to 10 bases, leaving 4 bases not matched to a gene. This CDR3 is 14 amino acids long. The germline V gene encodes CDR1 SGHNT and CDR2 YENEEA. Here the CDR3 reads CASSTGTGGSPLHF. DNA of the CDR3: TGTGCCAGCAGCACCGGGACAGGGGGATCACCCCTCCACTTT.

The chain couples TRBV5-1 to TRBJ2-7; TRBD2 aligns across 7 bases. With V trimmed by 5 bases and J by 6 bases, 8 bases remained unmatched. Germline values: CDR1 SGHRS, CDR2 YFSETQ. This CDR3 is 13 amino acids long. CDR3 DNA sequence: TGCGCCAGCAGAAACGGGGGGATTGGCGAGCAGTACTTC. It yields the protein CASRNGGIGEQYF.

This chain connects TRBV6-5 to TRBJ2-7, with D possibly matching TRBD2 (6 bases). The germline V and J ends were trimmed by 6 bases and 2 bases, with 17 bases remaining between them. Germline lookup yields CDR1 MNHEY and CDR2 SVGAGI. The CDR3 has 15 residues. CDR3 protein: CASRYSGTGPYEQYF. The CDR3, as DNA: TGTGCCAGCAGATATTCCGGGACTGGTCCCTACGAGCAGTACTTC.

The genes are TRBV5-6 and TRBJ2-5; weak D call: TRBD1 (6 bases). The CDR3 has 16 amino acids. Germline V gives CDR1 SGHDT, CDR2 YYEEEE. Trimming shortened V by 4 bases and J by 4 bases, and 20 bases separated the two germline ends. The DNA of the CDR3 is TGTGCCAGCAGCCCCACGGGGTGGGGGCGAGGAGAGACCCAGTACTTC. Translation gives CASSPTGWGRGETQYF. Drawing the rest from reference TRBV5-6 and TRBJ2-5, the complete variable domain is DAGVTQSPTHLIKTRGQQVTLRCSPKSGHDTVSWYQQALGQGPQFIFQYYEEEERQRGNFPDRFSGHQFPNYSSELNVNALLLGDSALYLCASSPTGWGRGETQYFGPGTRLLVL.

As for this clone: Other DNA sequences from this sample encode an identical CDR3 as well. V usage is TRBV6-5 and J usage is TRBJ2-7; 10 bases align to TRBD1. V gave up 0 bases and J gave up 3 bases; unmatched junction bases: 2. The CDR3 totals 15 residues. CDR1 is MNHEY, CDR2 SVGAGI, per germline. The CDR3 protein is CASSYSRTGGYEQYF. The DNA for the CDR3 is TGTGCCAGCAGTTACTCGAGGACAGGGGGCTACGAGCAGTACTTC.

The CDR3 here is CASSYSRPDTGANVLTF. DNA of the CDR3: TGTGCCAGCAGTTACTCCCGGCCAGACACTGGGGCCAACGTCCTGACTTTC. The chain combines TRBV6-2 or TRBV6-3 with TRBJ2-6; no reliable D call. Germline CDR1 is MNHEY and CDR2 is SVGEGT. The germline V and J ends were trimmed by 0 bases and 2 bases, with 11 bases remaining between them. The CDR3 has 17 residues.

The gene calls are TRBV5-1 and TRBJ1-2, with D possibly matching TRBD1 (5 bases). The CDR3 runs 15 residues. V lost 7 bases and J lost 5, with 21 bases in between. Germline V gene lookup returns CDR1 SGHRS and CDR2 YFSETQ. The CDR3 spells CASSEVQGRGYGYTF. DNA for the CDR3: TGCGCCAGCTCCGAGGTTCAAGGACGGGGGTATGGCTACACCTTC. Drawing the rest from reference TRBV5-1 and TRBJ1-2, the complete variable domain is KAGVTQTPRYLIKTRGQQVTLSCSPISGHRSVSWYQQTPGQGLQFLFEYFSETQRNKGNFPGRFSGRQFSNSRSEMNVSTLELGDSALYLCASSEVQGRGYGYTFGSGTRLTVV.

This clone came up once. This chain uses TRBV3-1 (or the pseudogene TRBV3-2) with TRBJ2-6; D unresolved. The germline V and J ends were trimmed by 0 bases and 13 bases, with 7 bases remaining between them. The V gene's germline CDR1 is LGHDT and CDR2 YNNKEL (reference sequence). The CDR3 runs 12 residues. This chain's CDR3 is CASSQEPRVLTF. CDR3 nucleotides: TGTGCCAGCAGCCAAGAGCCGCGGGTCCTGACTTTC.

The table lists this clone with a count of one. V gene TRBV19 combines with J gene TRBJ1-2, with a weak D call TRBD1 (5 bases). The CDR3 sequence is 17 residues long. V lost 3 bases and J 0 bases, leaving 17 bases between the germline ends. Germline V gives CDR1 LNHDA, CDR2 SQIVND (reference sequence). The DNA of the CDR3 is TGTGCCAGTAGTATCGGGACTTCTTCCACTACTAACTATGGCTACACCTTC. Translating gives CASSIGTSSTTNYGYTF.

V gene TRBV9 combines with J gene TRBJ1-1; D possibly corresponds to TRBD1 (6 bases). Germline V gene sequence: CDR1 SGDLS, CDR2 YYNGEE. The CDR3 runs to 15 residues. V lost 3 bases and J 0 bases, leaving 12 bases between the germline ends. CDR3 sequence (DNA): TGTGCCAGCAGCGCCAGGACAGAAATGAACACTGAAGCTTTCTTT. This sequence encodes CASSARTEMNTEAFF. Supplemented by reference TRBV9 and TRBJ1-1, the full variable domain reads DSGVTQTPKHLITATGQRVTLRCSPRSGDLSVYWYQQSLDQGLQFLIQYYNGEERAKGNILERFSAQQFPDLHSELNLSSLELGDSALYFCASSARTEMNTEAFFGQGTRLTVV.

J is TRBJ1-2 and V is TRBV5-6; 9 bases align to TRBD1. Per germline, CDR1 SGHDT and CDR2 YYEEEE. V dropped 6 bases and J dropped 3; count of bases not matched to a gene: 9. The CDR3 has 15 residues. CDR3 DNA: TGTGCCAGCACCAAAGACAGGGGGTGGTACTATGGCTACACCTTC. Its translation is CASTKDRGWYYGYTF.

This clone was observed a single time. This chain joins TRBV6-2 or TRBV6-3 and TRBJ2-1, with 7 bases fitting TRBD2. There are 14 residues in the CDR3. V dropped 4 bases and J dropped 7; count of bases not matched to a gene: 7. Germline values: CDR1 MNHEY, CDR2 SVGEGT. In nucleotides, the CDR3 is TGTGCCAGCAGTTCCGGAATTAGCGGGAATGAGCAGTTCTTC. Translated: CASSSGISGNEQFF.

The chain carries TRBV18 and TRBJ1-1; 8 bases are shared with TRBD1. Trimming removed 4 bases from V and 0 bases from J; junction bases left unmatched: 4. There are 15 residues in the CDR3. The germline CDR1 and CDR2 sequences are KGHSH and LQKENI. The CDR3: CASSRDRSLNTEAFF. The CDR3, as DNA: TGTGCCAGCTCACGGGACAGGAGCTTGAACACTGAAGCTTTCTTT.

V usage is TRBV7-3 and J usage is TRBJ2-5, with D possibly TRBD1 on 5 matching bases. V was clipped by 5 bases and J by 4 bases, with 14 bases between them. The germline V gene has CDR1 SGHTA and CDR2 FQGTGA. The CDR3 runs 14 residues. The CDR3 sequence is CASSPQGIGETQYF. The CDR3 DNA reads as TGTGCCAGCAGCCCGCAGGGTATTGGAGAGACCCAGTACTTC.